The 6 T cell receptor beta chains below all came from one sample that was sequenced in a study of prognosis after radiotherapy for stage I lung cancer. By two-round multiplex PCR, the TCR beta CDR3 was amplified from genomic DNA. Each TRBV and TRBJ gene had its own primer in the first PCR round. TCRdb recomputed calls from the multiplex PCR reads with MiXCR, one row per CDR3 protein. The sample records about 30,000 distinct CDR3 sequences, roughly 30% being singletons. The material sequenced was PBMCs, taken before or after stereotactic body radiation therapy (not recorded which). The origin of the receptors is a donor over 45 with non-small cell lung cancer.

Turning to this clonotype: This may arise from a read error, as a much more abundant clone is one base away. The chain couples TRBV20-1 to TRBJ1-5; TRBD1 is a possible D gene (6 bases). The CDR3 has 14 residues. The germline V gene has CDR1 DFQATT and CDR2 SNEGSKA (reference sequence). The CDR3 DNA reads as TGCTGTGCCCCCTTCGGGGGGCACAATCAGCCCCAGCATTTT. Translating gives CCAPFGGHNQPQHF.

The table lists this clonotype with many counts. The chain combines TRBV6-1 with TRBJ2-1; 7 bases match TRBD2. The V segment lost 6 bases and the J segment 6 bases; nucleotides outside the gene matches: 11. The CDR3 is 15 amino acids. Germline V gene data show CDR1 as MNHNS and CDR2 as SASEGT. This chain's CDR3 is CASSPVSGLVNEQFF. The CDR3 DNA follows: TGTGCCAGCAGCCCGGTTTCTGGACTAGTCAATGAGCAGTTCTTC.

Only a few counts were recorded for this clonotype. CDR3 bases: TGCGCCAGCAGTGATCAGGGGACGGGATCGGAGACCCAGTACTTC. Protein: CASSDQGTGSETQYF. The chain recombines TRBV10-2 with TRBJ2-5; possibly TRBD1 for D (6 bases). The germline V and J ends were trimmed by 3 bases and 5 bases, with 16 bases remaining between them. CDR1 is WSHSY and CDR2 is SAAADI in the germline V gene. This CDR3 region has 15 residues.

A remark on this clonotype: A junction end diverges from the germline sequence, so it may reflect a read error. The chain uses TRBV6-9 and TRBJ2-6; the D gene is possibly TRBD2 (5 bases). From germline, CDR1 is MNHGY and CDR2 SVAAGI. This CDR3 is 16 amino acids long. This CDR3 reads CACSYSLGGGANVLTF. CDR3 DNA: TGTGCCTGCAGTTACTCTCTAGGAGGTGGGGCCAACGTCCTGACTTTC.

Remarks on this clonotype: A read error likely explains this, since a far larger clone differs by one base. The chain uses TRBV6-2 or TRBV6-3 and TRBJ1-1, with 8 bases aligning to TRBD1. This CDR3 has 14 residues. The germline CDR1 and CDR2 sequences are MNHEY and SVGEGT. Trimming took 7 bases from V and 3 from J; bases not matched to a gene: 7. DNA of the CDR3: TGTGCCAGCATAAAGACAGGGGATTACACTGAAGCTTTCTTT. It codes for CASIKTGDYTEAFF.

To note about this clonotype: The junction and the germline gene differ at one end; a read error may be behind it. The chain is built from TRBV30 and TRBJ2-1, with TRBD2 as a possible D gene (6 bases). This CDR3 contains 13 residues. Germline assignment: CDR1 GTSNPN and CDR2 SVGIG (reference sequence). The CDR3 sequence: CSWGELPGNGQFF. DNA for the CDR3: TGTTCCTGGGGGGAGCTACCTGGGAATGGGCAGTTCTTC.